This T cell receptor (beta chain) originates from a study of shared clonotypes between healthy human individuals. About the research overall: Participating donors consisted of two women and a few men aged 18 to 49. CD4 naive and memory got three plates each, CD8 naive two, CD8 memory one. Study findings and constraints: The sampled material consisted only of blood, and tissue repertoires are likely to differ. Among donors, sharing of clonotypes was expected to be affected by sequencing depth.

With regard to this clone: Its antigen is not identified.

Data came from immunoSEQ multiplex PCR; TCRdb stores just in-frame clones and leaves some out. This table has approximately 2,000,000 clones, 85% to 95% appearing once. The V end lost 3 bases, the J end lost 1 base, and 13 bases lay between the germline ends. Germline CDR1 MRHNA, CDR2 SNTAGT. The CDR3 sequence is 15 residues long. This rearrangement joins TRBV6-4 to TRBJ2-7; a weak D match, TRBD1 (6 bases). Sequenced sample: naive CD4+ T cells from PBMCs. As for subset: CD45RA+ positively selected. This receptor was identified in a man younger than 35 in good health. Some clones in this sample may be carry-over from other donors' samples. This CDR3 is CASSEATGFSYEQYF. DNA of the CDR3: TGTGCCAGCAGTGAGGCGACAGGTTTTTCCTACGAGCAGTACTTC.